This T cell receptor beta chain was identified during a study of T cells expressing NK-cell markers. For the study at large: Sorted CD3+CD56+NKG2C+, CD3+CD56+NKG2C- and CD3+CD56-NKG2C+ T-cell subsets were beta-chain profiled. Just one sequenced donor of eight was HCMV-seronegative, while seven were seropositive.

Germline V gene lookup returns CDR1 SGDLS and CDR2 YYNGEE. The CDR3 sequence is 17 residues long. TCR beta cDNA was made by 5'RACE template switching with UMIs. No DNA is given; TCRdb re-called the 5' RACE reads and lists each CDR3 protein once. This repertoire includes about 30,000 distinct CDR3 sequences. The chain has TRBV9 and TRBJ2-4; TCRdb designates TRBD1, a call that cannot be tested without DNA. What was sequenced was blood T cells: a sorted CD56 or NKG2C T cell subset, CD4+ or CD8+ T cells, or bulk PBMC T cells (not recorded which). This receptor was taken from a woman aged 18-69 years in good health. The CDR3: CASSEPATGMFKNIQYF.